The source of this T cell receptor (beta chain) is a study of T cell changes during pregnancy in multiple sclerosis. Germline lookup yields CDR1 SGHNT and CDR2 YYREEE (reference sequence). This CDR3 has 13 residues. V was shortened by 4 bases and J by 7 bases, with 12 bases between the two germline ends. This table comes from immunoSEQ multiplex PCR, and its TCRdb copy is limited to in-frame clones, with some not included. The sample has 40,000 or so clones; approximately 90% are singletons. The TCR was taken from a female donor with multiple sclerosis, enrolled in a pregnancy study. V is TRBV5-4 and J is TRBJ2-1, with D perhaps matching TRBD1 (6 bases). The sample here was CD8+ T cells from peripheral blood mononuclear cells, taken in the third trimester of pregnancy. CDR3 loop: CASSGGPENEQFF. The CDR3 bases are TGTGCCAGCAGCGGGGGCCCTGAGAATGAGCAGTTCTTC.